A selection of T cell receptor beta chains follows, all from one sample in a study of a mutant IDH1 vaccine in newly diagnosed glioma. TCRdb's table, derived via immunoSEQ multiplex PCR, lists solely in-frame clones and lacks some. Of about 56,000 clones in the sample, about 90% were seen once. Their antigen targets remain unknown. Sample: PBMCs, taken from a glioma patient whose treatment included an IDH1 peptide vaccine. The source is a man in his forties with glioma. Each CDR3 is given with its conserved first and last residue. D genes are given only for firm matches. The size field is filled for only some rows; it gives once, few, many or a size class.

J gene: TRBJ2-7; D gene: NA; clone size: NA; V gene: TRBV2; CDR3 protein: CATSLAKAYEQYF; CDR3 DNA: TGTGCCACCTCTCTAGCGAAGGCCTACGAGCAGTACTTC
J gene: TRBJ2-4; D gene: NA; clone size: few; V gene: TRBV7-8; CDR3 protein: CASSLLGETQNIQYF; CDR3 DNA: TGTGCCAGCAGCTTGCTTGGGGAGACCCAAAACATTCAGTACTTC
J gene: TRBJ1-5; D gene: NA; clone size: NA; V gene: TRBV28; CDR3 protein: CASSSWSQPQHF; CDR3 DNA: TGTGCCAGCAGTTCCTGGTCACAGCCCCAGCATTTT
J gene: TRBJ2-7; D gene: TRBD2; clone size: NA; V gene: TRBV4-2; CDR3 protein: CASSQDATSGSAYEQYF; CDR3 DNA: TGTGCCAGCAGCCAAGATGCCACTAGCGGGTCTGCCTACGAGCAGTACTTC
J gene: TRBJ1-5; D gene: NA; clone size: NA; V gene: TRBV6-5; CDR3 protein: CASSSNRHLSNQPQHF; CDR3 DNA: TGTGCCAGCAGTTCCAACCGACACCTTAGCAATCAGCCCCAGCATTTT
J gene: TRBJ1-3; D gene: NA; clone size: NA; V gene: TRBV9; CDR3 protein: CASSPAHSGNTIYF; CDR3 DNA: TGTGCCAGCAGCCCGGCCCACTCTGGAAACACCATATATTTT
J gene: TRBJ2-7; D gene: TRBD2; clone size: NA; V gene: TRBV7-2; CDR3 protein: CASSLELAGVEQYF; CDR3 DNA: TGTGCCAGCAGCTTAGAACTAGCGGGAGTCGAGCAGTACTTC
J gene: TRBJ1-1; D gene: TRBD1; clone size: NA; V gene: TRBV28; CDR3 protein: CASSSQTGGLTEAFF; CDR3 DNA: TGTGCCAGCAGCTCACAGACAGGGGGCCTCACTGAAGCTTTCTTT
J gene: TRBJ1-2; D gene: TRBD1; clone size: NA; V gene: TRBV5-1; CDR3 protein: CASSEGTANYGYTF; CDR3 DNA: TGCGCCAGCAGCGAAGGGACAGCTAACTATGGCTACACCTTC
J gene: TRBJ2-7; D gene: NA; clone size: NA; V gene: TRBV28; CDR3 protein: CASRPRSYEQYF; CDR3 DNA: TGTGCCAGCAGACCCCGCTCCTACGAGCAGTACTTC
J gene: TRBJ2-7; D gene: TRBD1; clone size: NA; V gene: TRBV5-1; CDR3 protein: CASSGDRGPVYEQYF; CDR3 DNA: TGCGCCAGCAGCGGTGACAGGGGGCCGGTATACGAGCAGTACTTC
J gene: TRBJ1-2; D gene: TRBD1; clone size: NA; V gene: TRBV9; CDR3 protein: CASSGRQGARGYTF; CDR3 DNA: TGTGCCAGCAGCGGGCGACAGGGGGCGCGAGGCTACACCTTC
J gene: TRBJ1-2; D gene: NA; clone size: NA; V gene: TRBV9; CDR3 protein: CASSVYDGGYTF; CDR3 DNA: TGTGCCAGCAGCGTCTACGACGGAGGCTACACCTTC
J gene: TRBJ2-2; D gene: NA; clone size: NA; V gene: TRBV14; CDR3 protein: CASTTDSFTGELFF; CDR3 DNA: TGTGCCAGCACCACGGACAGTTTCACCGGGGAGCTGTTTTTT
J gene: TRBJ2-5; D gene: TRBD2; clone size: few; V gene: TRBV11-2; CDR3 protein: CASRHSGGTQYF; CDR3 DNA: TGTGCCAGCAGACACTCGGGAGGGACCCAGTACTTC
J gene: TRBJ2-7; D gene: NA; clone size: NA; V gene: TRBV5-1; CDR3 protein: CASSPPLPAVLEQYF; CDR3 DNA: TGCGCCAGCAGCCCCCCCCTCCCCGCCGTTCTCGAGCAGTACTTC
J gene: TRBJ2-7; D gene: NA; clone size: NA; V gene: TRBV5-1; CDR3 protein: CASSLRPTDEQYF; CDR3 DNA: TGCGCCAGCAGCCTCCGCCCCACAGACGAGCAGTACTTC
J gene: TRBJ1-2; D gene: TRBD1; clone size: NA; V gene: TRBV5-1; CDR3 protein: CASEGTGNGYTF; CDR3 DNA: TGCGCCAGTGAGGGGACAGGGAATGGCTACACCTTC